The TCR beta chain under discussion was sequenced for a study of persistence of HIV-infected CD4 T cells. Study details: The sample holds CD4+ T cells responsive to CMV or HIV-1 Gag. Multiple blood draws of up to roughly 200 mL, except two donors with single leukapheresis.

The libraries were made with immunoSEQ version 4 in survey mode. Sequencing used immunoSEQ multiplex PCR; TCRdb keeps in-frame clones, though not all of them. There are under 40,000 clones in the sample; roughly four fifths occur only once, and about 20% lies in the top ten. After removal of 4 bases from V and 0 bases from J, the junction contained 2 bases not matched to a gene. The CDR3 length is 15 residues. Germline CDR1 SGHRS, CDR2 YFSETQ. On this clone: Its target is unknown.

Findings and caveats of the study: TCRbeta richness was lower in CMV- and Gag-responding cells than in anti-CD3/anti-CD28-responding cells.

An overlapping HIV-1 Gag peptide pool stimulated these cells at roughly 0.97 ug/peptide/mL. Sorted nonresponding memory CD4+ T cells were CD40L-negative, CD69-negative, CD45RO-high. Suppressive ART was started during chronic HIV-1 infection in these adults. The sample here was CD4+ T cells sorted from PBMCs after roughly 17-hour stimulation, taken from a patient who received antiretroviral therapy. This chain uses TRBV5-1 with TRBJ1-5; TRBD1 aligns across 9 bases. This TCR came from an adult woman with HIV who was CMV-seropositive. CDR3: CASSRTGDSNQPQHF. The DNA for the CDR3 is TGCGCCAGCAGCCGGACAGGGGATAGCAATCAGCCCCAGCATTTT.